This T cell receptor beta chain is from a study of OX40 agonist ivuxolimab in advanced cancers. Study results and limitations: CD4+ and CD8+ T cells in blood underwent clonal expansion by week 6 at 0.1 to 3.0 mg/kg.

Repertoires were generated with immunoSEQ multiplex PCR, while TCRdb's copy carries only in-frame clones and drops some. The data show tens of thousands of clones, about 80% seen once. Patients had blood sampled at baseline and again on cycle 4 day 1 and cycle 7 day 1. Concerning this clone itself: Antigen: not known.

Germline V lookup: CDR1 MGHRA, CDR2 YSYEKL. This CDR3 contains 14 residues. The J segment lost 4 bases and the V segment lost 0 bases, leaving 2 bases of the junction unmatched. This chain links TRBV4-1 with TRBJ1-2; TRBD1 aligns across 7 bases. The sequence derives from an adult with an advanced solid tumor such as melanoma, head and neck, liver or kidney cancer. The sample here was CD4+ or CD8+ T cells sorted from blood, taken in a trial of the OX40 agonist ivuxolimab. CDR3 sequence (DNA): TGCGCCAGCAGCCAAGACGGGACAGCCTATGGCTACACCTTC. Protein sequence: CASSQDGTAYGYTF.